There are many counts of the clone carrying this T cell receptor (beta chain). Its antigen is not identified. Sample barcodes and UMIs were carried by the TCR alpha and TCR beta cDNA libraries that 5'RACE generated with constant-segment primers. TCRdb processed the 5' RACE reads anew with MiXCR; each CDR3 protein has one entry. The sample has about 310,000 distinct CDR3 sequences, 15% seen once. This sample is drawn from a study of T-cell memory formation after mild COVID-19. The study, taken as a whole, reports: The finding that pre-infection memory included some responding clones suggested that cross-reactive memory joined. Clones shrinking from day 15 to 85 showed even CD4/CD8 mixes; later expanders tilted CD4+.

The CDR3 has 14 residues. Per the germline V gene, CDR1 is SGHVS and CDR2 is FQNEAQ. The V and J ends lost 1 base and 9 bases respectively, with 13 bases between them. This TCR came from a man between 18 and 35 years old who had mild COVID-19 (a few samples of this study predate the infection). Cell type and time point are not known. Source material: PBMCs or a T cell subset sorted from them (not recorded which). V gene TRBV7-8 combines with J gene TRBJ2-1; a possible D gene is TRBD1 (5 bases). The CDR3 nucleotides are TGTGCCAGCAGCTTAGAAGGGGTGATGGGTGAGCAGTTCTTC. As protein: CASSLEGVMGEQFF.